These 20 T cell receptor beta chains were sequenced from one sample in a study of T cell clonality in common variable immunodeficiency. Study results and limitations: Reportedly, TCR beta sequences from common variable immunodeficiency showed fewer deletions and N-nucleotide insertions.

Repertoires were generated with immunoSEQ multiplex PCR, while TCRdb's copy carries only in-frame clones and drops some. Recorded here are roughly 5,000 clones, none singletons. No cognate antigen is known for these TCRs. The material sequenced was peripheral blood mononuclear cells. These receptors all come from a human donor with common variable immunodeficiency.

About this clone: The read finishes 3 residues shy of the CDR3 end, and the germline J gene is used to complete it. The chain has TRBV7-2 and TRBJ1-6, with a possible D match to TRBD1 (6 bases). This CDR3 region has 14 residues. V lost 5 bases, J lost 4 bases, and 9 bases lay in between. Germline assignment: CDR1 SGHTA and CDR2 FQGNSA. The CDR3 spells CASSHRDYNSPLHF. The covered CDR3 bases are TGTGCCAGCAGCCACAGGGATTATAATTCACCC.

This clone was detected ten times or more. The CDR3 end lies 3 residues beyond the end of the read and is filled in from the germline J gene. The chain couples TRBV5-6 to TRBJ2-7; the D gene is possibly TRBD1 (6 bases). The CDR3 totals 14 residues. Germline CDR1 is SGHDT and CDR2 is YYEEEE. Trimming cost V 4 bases and J 2 bases, with 13 bases left between them. CDR3: CASSGTFGPYEQYF. The CDR3 DNA, read in part, is TGTGCCAGCAGCGGGACATTTGGGCCCTACGAG.

This clone is medium-sized (0.01 to 0.1%) by share. The read is 3 residues too short to cover the CDR3 end, so that end is filled in from the germline J gene. The V gene is TRBV28, the J gene TRBJ2-2; no clear D gene. Germline V gene lookup returns CDR1 MDHEN and CDR2 SYDVKM. Trimming stripped 8 bases from V and 2 bases from J, with 12 bases between. The length of the CDR3 is 14 residues. The CDR3 DNA, read in part, is TGTGCCAGCTGTACAAGTTCTAACACCGGGGAG. Its translation is CASCTSSNTGE. The full-length CDR3 reads as CASCTSSNTGELFF.

As regards this clone: The CDR3 end is not reached by the read, which stops 3 residues before it; the germline J gene fills it in. The V and J genes are TRBV6-2 or TRBV6-3 and TRBJ2-3, with TRBD2 identical over 8 bases. CDR1 and CDR2 from the germline V gene are MNHEY and SVGEGT. The junction had 5 bases not matched to a gene; V was cut back by 1 base and J by 5 bases. The length of the CDR3 is 15 residues. The sequenced part of the CDR3 DNA is TGTGCCAGCAGTTACTACGGGGGGGCAGGAGATACG. Protein: CASSYYGGAGDT. The complete CDR3 reads CASSYYGGAGDTQYF.

There are many counts of this clone. The sequenced fragment ends 3 residues before the CDR3 boundary, so the rest is inferred from the germline J gene. The V call is TRBV7-8, the J call TRBJ2-1; a possible D gene is TRBD1 (5 bases). Trimming removed 7 bases from V and 2 bases from J, with 12 bases in between. The CDR3 runs 14 residues. CDR1 SGHVS and CDR2 FQNEAQ come from the germline V gene. The DNA read from the CDR3 is TGTGCCAGCACCCTACCGACAGCCTACAATGAG. Its translation is CASTLPTAYNE. In full, the CDR3 is CASTLPTAYNEQFF.

As regards this clone: The read ends 3 residues shy of where the CDR3 ends; the end is completed using the germline J gene. The same CDR3 can be traced to other DNA sequences in this sample. The chain carries TRBV7-2 and TRBJ1-1, with D possibly being TRBD1 (5 bases). The germline V gene encodes CDR1 SGHTA and CDR2 FQGNSA. This CDR3 is built from 15 residues. V lost 4 bases to trimming and J lost 5 bases, with 17 bases between them. Partial CDR3 DNA: TGTGCCAGCAGCTCCGTGGGGGGAATGGAGACTGAA. Protein product: CASSSVGGMETE. The CDR3 in full is CASSSVGGMETEAFF.

There are a few counts of this clone. The read ends 3 residues before the CDR3 terminus; that terminus is restored from the germline J gene. The J gene is TRBJ2-1, the V gene TRBV2; D may be TRBD1 (7 bases). There are 15 residues in the CDR3. The V gene lost 2 bases and the J gene lost 4 bases, with 12 bases spanning the gap. Germline V lookup: CDR1 SNHLY, CDR2 FYNNEI. The CDR3 protein is CASSEWGDSYNEQFF. The part of the CDR3 DNA that was read is TGTGCCAGCAGTGAATGGGGGGACAGTTACAATGAG.

Only a few counts were recorded for this clone. The CDR3 is cut off 3 residues early in the read; its end comes from the germline J gene. The genes are TRBV6-2 or TRBV6-3 and TRBJ2-7; TRBD2 matches 7 bases. V shed 5 bases, J shed 3 bases, and the junction held 4 bases outside the gene matches. Per the germline V gene, CDR1 is MNHEY and CDR2 is SVGEGT. This CDR3 comprises 13 residues. The chain's CDR3 is CASSRDYGYEQYF. The DNA read from the CDR3 is TGTGCCAGCAGTAGGGACTATGGCTACGAG.

This clone was counted between two and nine times. The read ends 3 residues shy of where the CDR3 ends; the end is completed using the germline J gene. J is TRBJ1-6 and V is TRBV19; 8 nucleotides match TRBD1. V lost 6 bases and J lost 2; bases outside the gene matches: 0. The CDR3 is 14 residues long. Germline CDR1 and CDR2: LNHDA and SQIVND (reference sequence). CDR3 loop: CASSRGPYNSPLHF. The part of the CDR3 DNA that was read is TGTGCCAGTAGCAGGGGGCCCTATAATTCACCC.

Worth noting for this clone: The DNA ends 3 residues before the CDR3 does, and the rest of the CDR3 is filled in from the germline J gene. The chain couples TRBV7-9 to TRBJ1-1, with D maybe TRBD1 (6 bases). Between the trimmed V and J ends, which lost 5 bases and 4 bases, there was a span of 14 bases. The CDR3 is 14 amino acids. Per germline, CDR1 SEHNR and CDR2 FQNEAQ (reference sequence). The CDR3 is CASSEQQGTTEAFF. The CDR3 DNA, read in part, is TGTGCCAGCAGCGAGCAACAGGGTACCACTGAA.

Concerning this clone itself: Read coverage stops 3 residues before the CDR3 terminus; the germline J gene supplies the remainder. The chain links TRBV2 to TRBJ1-6; D is perhaps TRBD1 (6 bases). The CDR3 runs 14 residues. V lost 8 bases and J 6 bases, leaving 14 bases between the germline ends. Looked up from germline, CDR1 is SNHLY and CDR2 is FYNNEI. The DNA read from the CDR3 is TGTGCCAGCGGGGTGGCAGGGGTTAATTCACCC. This translates into CASGVAGVNSP. The whole CDR3 is CASGVAGVNSPLHF.

Comment on this clone: The read terminates 3 residues ahead of where the CDR3 ends, so the germline J gene completes it. The rearrangement uses TRBV18 and TRBJ1-3, with a weak D call TRBD1 (6 bases). Germline CDR1 KGHSH, CDR2 LQKENI. V lost 3 bases and J 0 bases, leaving 12 bases between the germline ends. This CDR3 is 16 amino acids long. CDR3 bases read: TGTGCCAGCTCACCCCTGACAGGAGACTCTGGAAACACC. Protein sequence: CASSPLTGDSGNT. The CDR3 reads in full as CASSPLTGDSGNTIYF. Variable domain in full (rest from reference TRBV18 and TRBJ1-3): NAGVMQNPRHLVRRRGQEARLRCSPMKGHSHVYWYRQLPEEGLKFMVYLQKENIIDESGMPKERFSAEFPKEGPSILRIQQVVRGDSAAYFCASSPLTGDSGNTIYFGEGSWLTVV.

CDR3 in amino acids: CAISISSYEQYF. The covered CDR3 bases are TGTGCCATCAGTATCAGCTCCTACGAG. The chain couples TRBV10-3 to TRBJ2-7; the D is unclear. The missing CDR3 end, 3 residues past where the read stops, is filled in from the germline J gene. Germline V gene sequence: CDR1 ENHRY, CDR2 SYGVKD. The CDR3 is made up of 12 amino acids. V lost 5 bases and J 0 bases, leaving 5 bases between the germline ends.

There are a few counts of this clone. The read terminates 3 residues before the CDR3 end, so the remaining end is supplied by the germline J gene. The rearrangement uses TRBV6-2 or TRBV6-3 and TRBJ2-7; tentative D call: TRBD1 (6 bases). The CDR3 consists of 13 residues. With 5 bases removed from V and 2 bases from J, the gap between germline ends came to 10 bases. Germline CDR1 and CDR2: MNHEY and SVGEGT. Incomplete CDR3 DNA: TGTGCCAGCAGTCCGGGACACACCTACGAG. Encoded protein: CASSPGHTYE. Given in full, the CDR3 is CASSPGHTYEQYF.

A remark on this clone: The read comes to an end 3 residues before the CDR3 does, leaving the germline J gene to fill in the end. The rearrangement uses TRBV6-2 or TRBV6-3 and TRBJ2-1; possible D gene TRBD1, 6 bases. Trimming removed 7 bases at V and 4 bases at J, with 17 bases between. This CDR3 has 15 residues. Germline V gene data show CDR1 as MNHEY and CDR2 as SVGEGT. The CDR3 DNA, read in part, is TGTGCCAGCACCCCGACAGGCAATATTTACAATGAG. This codes for CASTPTGNIYNE. The full CDR3 is CASTPTGNIYNEQFF.

This clone came up many times. From the germline J gene comes the end of the CDR3, since the read stops 3 residues before it. The chain employs TRBV19 and TRBJ2-7; D is unresolved. Looked up from germline, CDR1 is LNHDA and CDR2 is SQIVND (reference sequence). Trimming left V 5 bases short and J 5 bases short, with 7 bases between. The CDR3 has 11 residues. CDR3 DNA (partial): TGTGCCAGTAGTTCGAGCAACGAG. It is translated as CASSSSNE. The full CDR3 protein is CASSSSNEQYF. The full variable domain, completed using reference TRBV19 and TRBJ2-7, is DGGITQSPKYLFRKEGQNVTLSCEQNLNHDAMYWYRQDPGQGLRLIYYSQIVNDFQKGDIAEGYSVSREKKESFPLTVTSAQKNPTAFYLCASSSSNEQYFGPGTRLTVT.

This clone has at least ten counts. From the germline J gene comes the end of the CDR3, since the read stops 3 residues before it. The rearrangement joins TRBV29-1 to TRBJ2-3; 7 bases line up with TRBD1. The CDR3 contains 15 residues. Germline lookup yields CDR1 SQVTM and CDR2 ANQGSEA. J lost 3 bases, V lost 6 bases, and 12 bases had no gene match. CDR3 amino acids: CSVGDSLQITDTQYF. The covered CDR3 bases are TGCAGCGTGGGGGACAGCTTACAGATAACAGATACG.

This clone occurred a few times. From the germline J gene comes the end of the CDR3, since the read stops 3 residues before it. The V gene is TRBV5-1, the J gene TRBJ2-2; 10 positions match TRBD1. Germline V gives CDR1 SGHRS, CDR2 YFSETQ. The J segment lost 2 bases and the V segment lost 0 bases, leaving 10 bases of the junction unmatched. This CDR3 is built from 19 residues. The chain's CDR3 is CASSLAWDRGPFNTGELFF. CDR3 bases read: TGCGCCAGCAGCTTGGCATGGGACAGGGGTCCTTTCAACACCGGGGAG.

This clone was detected many times. The read comes to an end 3 residues before the CDR3 does, leaving the germline J gene to fill in the end. The V and J genes are TRBV10-2 and TRBJ2-1; D is unresolved. V gave up 2 bases and J gave up 0 bases, with 11 bases separating them. This CDR3 has 16 residues. The germline V gene has CDR1 WSHSY and CDR2 SAAADI. The CDR3 sequence is CASSEKWRSSYNEQFF. CDR3 DNA (partial): TGCGCCAGCAGTGAGAAGTGGCGGAGCTCCTACAATGAG.

Comment on this clone: The read halts 3 residues ahead of the CDR3 end, with the missing end drawn from the germline J gene. The chain combines TRBV7-9 with TRBJ2-7; D not resolved. V dropped 1 base and J dropped 4 bases, with 5 bases sitting between them. CDR1 SEHNR and CDR2 FQNEAQ come from the germline V gene (reference sequence). The CDR3 has 12 amino acids. CDR3 in amino acids: CASSLVSYEQYF. CDR3 DNA (partial): TGTGCCAGCAGCTTAGTGTCGTACGAG.